A selection of T cell receptor beta chains follows, all from one sample in a study of cytomegalovirus exposure and HLA in healthy donors. Here immunoSEQ multiplex PCR was the method, and the copy in TCRdb shows in-frame clones only, minus some. The sample records some 150,000 clones, over 60% being singletons. Sequenced input: PBMCs. The source is a woman between 25 and 40 years old in good health and CMV-seronegative. Both conserved end residues are part of each CDR3. A D gene is named only where the DNA matches it firmly. A row's size may be missing; if present it is once, few, many or a size class.

cdr3_aa cdr3_nt j_call v_call d_call clone_size
CASSLWGGGFSSNQPQHF TGTGCCAGCAGTTTATGGGGGGGAGGGTTTAGTAGCAATCAGCCCCAGCATTTT TRBJ1-5 TRBV27 NA NA
CASTQLAGGISYEQYF TGCGCCAGCACCCAACTAGCGGGGGGGATATCCTACGAGCAGTACTTC TRBJ2-7 TRBV10-2 TRBD2 NA
CASSFQRGSGEQFF TGTGCCAGCAGCTTCCAGCGGGGGTCGGGCGAGCAGTTCTTC TRBJ2-1 TRBV7-9 TRBD2 NA
CASSPGTARTGELFF TGTGCCAGCAGCCCCGGGACAGCGAGAACCGGGGAGCTGTTTTTT TRBJ2-2 TRBV7-3 TRBD1 NA
CASSFGIEETQYF TGTGCCAGCAGCTTCGGTATCGAGGAGACCCAGTACTTC TRBJ2-5 TRBV11-1 NA NA
CASSQMGPLAGGHYEQYF TGCGCCAGCAGCCAGATGGGCCCACTAGCGGGGGGACACTACGAGCAGTACTTC TRBJ2-7 TRBV4-1 TRBD2 NA
CASSQGGPGGDTQYF TGCGCCAGCAGCCAAGGCGGGCCCGGTGGAGATACGCAGTATTTT TRBJ2-3 TRBV4-3 NA NA
CASSAGDTDTQYF TGTGCCAGCAGTGCAGGGGACACAGATACGCAGTATTTT TRBJ2-3 TRBV6-4 NA NA
CASTPTRCDIQYF TGTGCCAGCACCCCGACTAGATGCGACATTCAGTACTTC TRBJ2-4 TRBV27 NA NA
CASSLEGADQPQHF TGTGCCAGCAGCTTGGAAGGGGCCGATCAGCCCCAGCATTTT TRBJ1-5 TRBV5-4 NA few
CASTVRTAHTGELFF TGCGCCAGCACCGTAAGGACAGCCCACACCGGGGAGCTGTTTTTT TRBJ2-2 TRBV5-1 NA NA
CASSSGIPGQGHEQYF TGTGCCAGCAGTTCAGGTATCCCGGGACAGGGACACGAGCAGTACTTC TRBJ2-7 TRBV5-4 TRBD1 NA
CASSVEAGMNYGYTF TGTGCCAGCAGCGTAGAGGCAGGGATGAACTATGGCTACACCTTC TRBJ1-2 TRBV9 NA NA
CAWTGINYGYTF TGTGCCTGGACAGGGATAAACTATGGCTACACCTTC TRBJ1-2 TRBV30 NA once
CASSGQGSSPLHF TGCGCCAGCAGCGGACAGGGAAGTTCACCCCTCCACTTT TRBJ1-6 TRBV10-2 TRBD1 NA
CASKTTSGDSYEQYF TGTGCCAGCAAGACCACTAGCGGGGATTCCTACGAGCAGTACTTC TRBJ2-7 TRBV27 TRBD2 few
CASSQDDREGGSRGYTF TGCGCCAGCAGCCAAGATGATCGGGAGGGAGGTAGTAGGGGCTACACCTTC TRBJ1-2 TRBV4-1 NA once
CASSHNGQGYEQYF TGTGCCAGCAGCCACAACGGACAAGGCTACGAGCAGTACTTC TRBJ2-7 TRBV11-2 NA NA
CASSDGRSTEAFF TGTGCCAGCTCCGACGGCAGGTCAACTGAAGCTTTCTTT TRBJ1-1 TRBV7-3 NA NA
CASSPSGGEIPVFNPYNSPLHF TGTGCCAGCAGCCCTAGTGGGGGGGAGATACCAGTGTTTAACCCCTATAATTCACCCCTCCACTTT TRBJ1-6 TRBV7-8 NA NA
CASMPLGRGVSYEQYF TGTGCCAGCATGCCACTAGGGCGGGGAGTCTCCTACGAGCAGTACTTC TRBJ2-7 TRBV6-6 NA NA
CASSEGGRDEQYF TGCGCCAGCAGTGAAGGGGGTCGCGACGAGCAGTACTTC TRBJ2-7 TRBV10-1 NA once
CASRPREHSRNEKLFF TGTGCCAGTAGGCCCCGGGAACACAGCCGTAATGAAAAACTGTTTTTT TRBJ1-4 TRBV19 NA NA
CASGPRQGRGDYGYTF TGTGCCAGCGGCCCGCGACAGGGGAGGGGAGACTATGGCTACACCTTC TRBJ1-2 TRBV27 TRBD1 NA
CASRAGQGEDEQFF TGTGCCAGCAGAGCGGGACAGGGAGAGGATGAGCAGTTCTTC TRBJ2-1 TRBV21-1 NA NA
CASSMRQEVNTEAFF TGTGCCAGTAGTATGAGGCAGGAGGTGAACACTGAAGCTTTCTTT TRBJ1-1 TRBV19 NA NA
CASSSGPRDEAFF TGCGCCAGCAGCTCGGGCCCTCGGGATGAAGCTTTCTTT TRBJ1-1 TRBV5-1 NA NA
CASSDTTTNTDTQYF TGTGCCAGCAGTGACACCACAACGAACACAGATACGCAGTATTTT TRBJ2-3 TRBV25-1 NA NA
CASRVQGADTEAFF TGTGCCAGCAGAGTACAGGGGGCGGATACTGAAGCTTTCTTT TRBJ1-1 TRBV13 TRBD1 once
CASIPGGENTEAFF TGTGCCAGCATCCCCGGGGGGGAGAACACTGAAGCTTTCTTT TRBJ1-1 TRBV6-5 NA NA
CASSRSGENTGELFF TGTGCCAGCAGCCGAAGCGGGGAGAACACCGGGGAGCTGTTTTTT TRBJ2-2 TRBV4-2 TRBD2 NA
CAWADGAYEQYF TGTGCTTGGGCTGACGGGGCCTACGAGCAGTACTTC TRBJ2-7 TRBV30 NA NA
CASSQDTGRTGELFF TGCGCCAGCAGCCAAGATACAGGGAGAACCGGGGAGCTGTTTTTT TRBJ2-2 TRBV4-3 NA NA
CASSLGTRGGTDTQYF TGTGCCAGCAGCTTGGGGACTCGCGGGGGTACAGATACGCAGTATTTT TRBJ2-3 TRBV7-9 TRBD2 NA
CASSDIPGGIPANYGYTF TGTGCCAGCAGTGATATTCCGGGAGGGATTCCAGCTAACTATGGCTACACCTTC TRBJ1-2 TRBV6-1 NA NA
CATSARGADEAFF TGTGCCACCAGCGCCCGGGGGGCCGACGAAGCTTTCTTT TRBJ1-1 TRBV15 NA once
CASSLSGTDDAFF TGTGCCAGCAGCCTCTCCGGGACAGATGACGCTTTCTTT TRBJ1-1 TRBV5-6 TRBD1 NA
CASSLAWQDSYNEQFF TGTGCCAGCAGCTTAGCGTGGCAGGACTCCTACAATGAGCAGTTCTTC TRBJ2-1 TRBV7-6 NA NA
CACQLRGNTEAFF TGTGCCTGCCAACTCAGGGGAAACACTGAAGCTTTCTTT TRBJ1-1 TRBV30 NA NA
CASSLKWDRGMNTEAFF TGTGCCAGCAGCTTAAAGTGGGACAGGGGTATGAACACTGAAGCTTTCTTT TRBJ1-1 TRBV7-3 TRBD1 NA
CASSPAGGENYGYTF TGTGCCAGCAGCCCGGCCGGGGGGGAGAACTATGGCTACACCTTC TRBJ1-2 TRBV14 NA NA
CASSPSLIMGGEQFF TGCGCCAGCAGCCCGTCCCTCATCATGGGGGGTGAGCAGTTCTTC TRBJ2-1 TRBV5-1 NA few
CASSDGGGSEDTQYF TGTGCCAGCAGCGACGGGGGGGGGTCCGAAGATACGCAGTATTTT TRBJ2-3 TRBV9 TRBD2 NA
CSVPRGDYGYTF TGCAGCGTCCCCAGGGGGGACTATGGCTACACCTTC TRBJ1-2 TRBV29-1 TRBD1 NA
CATPGQGPYEQYF TGCGCCACCCCCGGACAGGGGCCCTACGAGCAGTACTTC TRBJ2-7 TRBV5-1 TRBD1 few
CASSPRTGEETQYF TGTGCCAGCAGCCCTCGGACAGGGGAGGAGACCCAGTACTTC TRBJ2-5 TRBV9 TRBD1 NA
CASSLRLDSTDTQYF TGTGCTAGCAGCTTAAGACTAGATAGCACAGATACGCAGTATTTT TRBJ2-3 TRBV7-7 NA NA
CASSLAWTGGEQFF TGTGCCAGCAGCTTGGCTTGGACAGGGGGTGAGCAGTTCTTC TRBJ2-1 TRBV5-6 TRBD1 NA
CAWSQTGLNTEAFF TGTGCCTGGTCCCAGACAGGGTTGAACACTGAAGCTTTCTTT TRBJ1-1 TRBV30 TRBD1 NA
CASIQWGPTYEQYF TGTGCCTCTATTCAATGGGGCCCCACCTACGAGCAGTACTTC TRBJ2-7 TRBV6-1 NA once
CASSLGQGFGYTF TGTGCCAGCAGCTTAGGGCAGGGGTTTGGCTACACCTTC TRBJ1-2 TRBV7-6 NA NA
CASSWKPTDRGRNTDTQYF TGTGCCAGCAGCTGGAAGCCGACCGACAGGGGCCGTAACACAGATACGCAGTATTTT TRBJ2-3 TRBV7-8 TRBD1 once